A single sample gave rise to the 19 T cell receptor beta chains below, sequenced in a study of blood T cell repertoires in COVID-19. Data came from immunoSEQ multiplex PCR; TCRdb stores just in-frame clones and leaves some out. The table has some 320,000 clones, around 87% seen once. The sequenced material came from peripheral blood. These receptors were obtained from a woman aged 45-60 years who had recovered from COVID-19.

The chain uses TRBV27 and TRBJ2-7; 8 bases fit TRBD1. CDR1 MNHEY and CDR2 SMNVEV come from the germline V gene (reference sequence). V shed 5 bases and J 5 bases; nucleotides not matched to a gene: 11. The CDR3 sequence is 15 residues long. The CDR3 coding sequence is TGTGCCAGCAGTCCTGGGACAGGCCATTCACACGAGCAGTACTTC. Amino acid sequence: CASSPGTGHSHEQYF.

The chain recombines TRBV21-1 with TRBJ2-7; TRBD2 was called by the table and not checked on the DNA. TRBV21-1 is a pseudogene locus. The CDR3 length is 13 residues. CDR3: CASSPTRFYEQYF. In DNA, the CDR3 is TGTGCCAGCAGCCCCACTAGATTCTACGAGCAGTACTTC.

The V call is TRBV5-6, the J call TRBJ2-1; 9 positions agree with TRBD2. The CDR3 length is 17 residues. Losses at the gene ends were 1 base for V and 0 bases for J; bases not matched to a gene: 5. Germline assignment: CDR1 SGHDT and CDR2 YYEEEE. DNA of the CDR3: TGTGCCAGCAGCTTGCTTAGCGGGGGATACTCCTACAATGAGCAGTTCTTC. This gives the protein CASSLLSGGYSYNEQFF.

The chain uses TRBV29-1 and TRBJ1-2; the D gene is possibly TRBD1 (5 bases). The CDR3 runs to 13 residues. CDR1 and CDR2 (germline): SQVTM, ANQGSEA. V gave up 6 bases and J gave up 0 bases, with 11 bases separating them. The CDR3 nucleotides read TGCAGCGTGCAACAGGAAACTAACTATGGCTACACCTTC. This sequence encodes CSVQQETNYGYTF.

This CDR3 reads CASTFGTSNEKLFF. The CDR3 nucleotides are TGCGCCAGCACTTTCGGGACTTCCAATGAAAAACTGTTTTTT. The chain is built from TRBV5-1 and TRBJ1-4, with D tentatively TRBD1 (5 bases). CDR3 size: 14 residues. The V and J ends lost 6 bases and 5 bases respectively, with 14 bases between them. In germline, CDR1 is SGHRS, CDR2 YFSETQ.

The chain combines TRBV10-3 with TRBJ2-6; D is possibly TRBD2 (6 bases). The CDR3 consists of 14 residues. Germline values: CDR1 ENHRY, CDR2 SYGVKD. The germline V and J ends were trimmed by 10 bases and 10 bases, with 20 bases remaining between them. This CDR3 is CATGDSLQGNVLTF. The CDR3 DNA follows: TGTGCCACGGGAGACAGCCTCCAGGGAAACGTCCTGACTTTC.

The chain employs TRBV24-1 and TRBJ1-5; D unresolved. The V end lost 2 bases, the J end lost 6 bases, and 7 bases lay between the germline ends. The CDR3 extends over 13 amino acids. CDR1 is KGHDR, CDR2 SFDVKD, per germline. CDR3 region: CATSDSGSQPQHF. The CDR3 coding sequence is TGTGCCACCAGTGATTCGGGGAGTCAGCCCCAGCATTTT.

The V call is TRBV3-1 (or the pseudogene TRBV3-2), the J call TRBJ1-1; D possibly corresponds to TRBD1 (5 bases). V lost 1 base, J lost 1 base, and 13 bases lay in between. Germline loops: CDR1 LGHDT, CDR2 YNNKEL (reference sequence). This CDR3 spans 16 amino acids. The DNA of the CDR3 is TGTGCCAGCAGCCAAGCGGGGGAGTTGCCGAACACTGAAGCTTTCTTT. It translates to CASSQAGELPNTEAFF.

V gene TRBV3-1 (or the pseudogene TRBV3-2) combines with J gene TRBJ2-1; 8 bases map to TRBD1. With V trimmed by 1 base and J by 9 bases, 17 bases remained unmatched. The CDR3 runs to 18 residues. CDR1 is LGHDT, CDR2 YNNKEL, per germline (reference sequence). As DNA, the CDR3 is TGTGCCAGCAGCCAAGTTCCTAGGACAGGGTGGGGGGTTGGTGAGCAGTTCTTC. Its translation is CASSQVPRTGWGVGEQFF.

This rearrangement joins TRBV7-2 to TRBJ1-5; the D is unclear. V shed 3 bases and J shed 2 bases, with 11 bases lying between them. In germline, CDR1 is SGHTA, CDR2 FQGNSA. The CDR3 is 15 residues long. CDR3 region: CASSLQVFGNQPQHF. In DNA, the CDR3 is TGTGCCAGCAGCTTGCAGGTATTTGGCAATCAGCCCCAGCATTTT.

This clone was detected once. The chain joins TRBV28 to TRBJ1-2; D not resolved. The CDR3 is 12 amino acids. Germline-derived CDR1 and CDR2 are MDHEN and SYDVKM. With 6 bases removed from V and 2 bases from J, the gap between germline ends came to 7 bases. CDR3 amino acids: CASSPPNYGYTF. The CDR3 bases are TGTGCCAGCAGCCCCCCAAACTATGGCTACACCTTC.

The chain combines TRBV18 with TRBJ1-3; D call uncertain. Between the trimmed V and J ends, which lost 2 bases and 0 bases, there was a span of 11 bases. Germline lookup yields CDR1 KGHSH and CDR2 LQKENI. This CDR3 comprises 16 residues. CDR3 nucleotide sequence: TGTGCCAGCTCACCATCTGGCACCTTCTCTGGAAACACCATATATTTT. Protein product: CASSPSGTFSGNTIYF.

The chain joins TRBV2 to TRBJ2-1; 12 bases are a match to TRBD2. CDR3 length: 15 residues. Unmatched junction bases numbered 7, after V lost 5 bases and J lost 8 bases. Per the germline V gene, CDR1 is SNHLY and CDR2 is FYNNEI. This CDR3 is CASSYQLAGGDEQFF. The CDR3 DNA follows: TGTGCCAGCAGTTATCAACTAGCGGGAGGAGATGAGCAGTTCTTC.

The V gene is TRBV9, the J gene TRBJ1-1; the match to TRBD1 covers 9 bases. The ends lost 5 bases at V and 4 bases at J; junction bases unmatched: 12. There are 16 residues in the CDR3. Germline V gives CDR1 SGDLS, CDR2 YYNGEE. For the CDR3, the DNA is TGTGCCAGCAGTTCCAATCCGGGACAGGGAGTCACTGAAGCTTTCTTT. Its translation: CASSSNPGQGVTEAFF.

The chain combines TRBV19 with TRBJ1-1, with a possible D match to TRBD1 (6 bases). Germline V gene lookup returns CDR1 LNHDA and CDR2 SQIVND (reference sequence). The CDR3 totals 15 residues. The V end was cut by 3 bases, the J end by 5 bases, with 16 bases between. CDR3 sequence: CASSIQGQPSTEAFF. The CDR3, as DNA: TGTGCCAGTAGTATTCAAGGACAGCCGTCGACTGAAGCTTTCTTT. Supplemented by reference TRBV19 and TRBJ1-1, the full variable domain reads DGGITQSPKYLFRKEGQNVTLSCEQNLNHDAMYWYRQDPGQGLRLIYYSQIVNDFQKGDIAEGYSVSREKKESFPLTVTSAQKNPTAFYLCASSIQGQPSTEAFFGQGTRLTVV.

V usage is TRBV6-2 or TRBV6-3 and J usage is TRBJ2-1; tentative D call: TRBD2 (6 bases). Per the germline V gene, CDR1 is MNHEY and CDR2 is SVGEGT. The CDR3 loop spans 15 amino acids. V was trimmed by 5 bases and J by 8 bases, leaving 19 bases between them. The CDR3 nucleotides read TGTGCCAGCAGTACGACCCGGCGGGGTAGTGATGAGCAGTTCTTC. Translation gives CASSTTRRGSDEQFF.

The chain joins TRBV29-1 to TRBJ2-2; 8 bases are a match to TRBD1. This CDR3 comprises 14 residues. V lost 5 bases and J lost 4; bases outside the gene matches: 6. Germline CDR1 reads SQVTM; CDR2 reads ANQGSEA. CDR3 in DNA: TGCAGCGTTCAAGGACAGGGTCTCACCGGGGAGCTGTTTTTT. This translates into CSVQGQGLTGELFF.

CDR3 coding DNA: TGTGCCAGCAGCTTATTTATGAACACTGAAGCTTTCTTT. This translates into CASSLFMNTEAFF. The V and J genes are TRBV11-2 and TRBJ1-1; D unresolved. The CDR3 covers 13 residues. Trimming pared 2 bases from V and 0 bases from J, leaving 4 bases between. Looked up from germline, CDR1 is SGHAT and CDR2 is FQNNGV.

The J gene is TRBJ2-1, the V gene TRBV28; the D gene is possibly TRBD2 (5 bases). The CDR3 loop spans 16 amino acids. V gave up 3 bases and J gave up 2 bases, with 14 bases separating them. The V gene's germline CDR1 is MDHEN and CDR2 SYDVKM. CDR3 in DNA: TGTGCCAGCAGTTTCTTGGGGAGCAGAGCCTACAATGAGCAGTTCTTC. Protein: CASSFLGSRAYNEQFF.